The 20 T cell receptor beta chains below were found in one sample sequenced in a study of molecular identifiers for immune sequencing clone quantification. TCRdb passed the PCR reads through MiXCR, listing each CDR3 protein once. The sample shows approximately 320,000 distinct CDR3 sequences, about a quarter of them seen only once. The sequencing sample was made of naive CD8+ T cells from blood, with Jurkat cell RNA spiked in. Subset given: FACS-sorted CD8+CD4-CCR7+CD45RA+ naive T cells. All receptors come from a human donor in good health. Some libraries in this study had Jurkat cell RNA spiked in.

Points on this clonotype: A read error may account for a junction end that differs from germline. The chain couples TRBV11-2 to TRBJ2-1, with no clear D. This CDR3 comprises 9 residues. CDR1 SGHAT and CDR2 FQNNGV come from the germline V gene. CDR3 loop: CASSSPPQF. The CDR3 DNA reads TGTGCCAGCAGCTCCCCGCCACAGTTC.

A note on this clonotype: A clone one base away is much larger, so this may be a read error. V gene TRBV7-8 combines with J gene TRBJ2-3; a weak D match, TRBD2 (6 bases). Per the germline V gene, CDR1 is SGHVS and CDR2 is FQNEAQ. With 3 bases removed from V and 2 bases from J, the gap between germline ends came to 15 bases. The CDR3 is 16 amino acids. The CDR3 bases are TGTGCCAGCAGCTTTCTTAAGACTAGTTCCACAGATACGCAGTATTTT. Its translation is CASSFLKTSSTDTQYF.

To note about this clonotype: Possible read error: a much larger clone is one base away. This chain joins TRBV7-2 and TRBJ2-1, with no clear D. Trimming took 4 bases from V and 6 from J, leaving 13 bases between them. This CDR3 contains 14 residues. In germline, CDR1 is SGHTA, CDR2 FQGNSA. DNA for the CDR3: TGTGCCAGCAGCTCCGACGGATTTTTCAATGAGCAGTTCTTC. The encoded protein is CASSSDGFFNEQFF.

This clonotype showed up many times. The chain uses TRBV28 and TRBJ2-7; no clear D. CDR3 length: 13 residues. Germline CDR1 is MDHEN and CDR2 is SYDVKM. The V end was cut by 2 bases, the J end by 6 bases, with 11 bases between. CDR3 amino acids: CASSLRQDPEQYF. CDR3 DNA sequence: TGTGCCAGCAGTTTACGTCAGGATCCCGAGCAGTACTTC.

The V gene is TRBV7-9, the J gene TRBJ2-2; 11 bases fit TRBD2. Trimming at V came to 7 bases and at J to 7 bases, leaving 11 bases not matched to a gene. The CDR3 runs 16 residues. The germline V gene has CDR1 SEHNR and CDR2 FQNEAQ (reference sequence). This CDR3 is CASIPEGLAVVGELFF. For the CDR3, the DNA is TGTGCCAGCATCCCGGAGGGACTAGCGGTCGTCGGGGAGCTGTTTTTT. The variable domain in full, with the rest retrieved from reference TRBV7-9 and TRBJ2-2, is DTGVSQNPRHKITKRGQNVTFRCDPISEHNRLYWYRQTLGQGPEFLTYFQNEAQLEKSRLLSDRFSAERPKGSFSTLEIQRTEQGDSAMYLCASIPEGLAVVGELFFGEGSRLTVL.

At least ten counts were recorded for this clonotype. This chain links TRBV20-1 with TRBJ1-3; possible D gene TRBD1, 5 bases. The CDR3 extends over 12 amino acids. Trimming shortened V by 2 bases and J by 3 bases, and 5 bases separated the two germline ends. Germline lookup yields CDR1 DFQATT and CDR2 SNEGSKA (reference sequence). The CDR3 DNA sequence: TGCAGTGCTAGACAGGGTGGAAACACCATATATTTT. This sequence encodes CSARQGGNTIYF.

The CDR3 DNA follows: TGTGCCAGCACATCAGGGGGGGGAAATGAGCAGTTCTTC. Translation gives CASTSGGGNEQFF. The rearrangement links TRBV6-5 to TRBJ2-1; TRBD1 or TRBD2 may be the D gene (7 bases each). The CDR3 totals 13 residues. Between the trimmed V and J ends, which lost 7 bases and 7 bases, there was a span of 14 bases. Germline V gene lookup returns CDR1 MNHEY and CDR2 SVGAGI.

This clonotype was seen many times. This chain connects TRBV20-1 to TRBJ2-2; no firm D call. Germline V gene sequence: CDR1 DFQATT, CDR2 SNEGSKA (reference sequence). The CDR3 length is 12 residues. Between the trimmed V and J ends, which lost 1 base and 7 bases, there was a span of 7 bases. CDR3 sequence reads: CSARARYGELFF. The DNA of the CDR3 is TGCAGTGCTAGAGCAAGATACGGGGAGCTGTTTTTT.

Only a few counts were recorded for this clonotype. This chain links TRBV4-1 with TRBJ2-1; D is perhaps TRBD2 (6 bases). Germline CDR1 is MGHRA and CDR2 is YSYEKL. The length of the CDR3 is 15 residues. V shed 5 bases and J shed 5 bases, with 16 bases lying between them. In nucleotides, the CDR3 is TGCGCCAGCAGCTTCCGGAGCGGGCCCAACAATGAGCAGTTCTTC. It translates to CASSFRSGPNNEQFF.

This clonotype was recorded many times. This rearrangement joins TRBV5-6 to TRBJ1-4, with 7 bases aligning to TRBD1. Germline V CDR1 and CDR2: SGHDT, YYEEEE. The V and J ends lost 4 bases and 2 bases, in that order; junction bases with no gene match: 8. This CDR3 has 16 amino acids. This CDR3 is CASSADREETNEKLFF. In DNA, the CDR3 is TGTGCCAGCAGCGCCGACAGGGAGGAGACTAATGAAAAACTGTTTTTT.

This clonotype was counted between two and nine times. The V call is TRBV20-1, the J call TRBJ1-3, with D possibly TRBD1 on 5 matching bases. CDR3 length: 14 amino acids. Deletions cut 5 bases from V and 6 bases from J, with 17 bases between. Germline V gene lookup returns CDR1 DFQATT and CDR2 SNEGSKA (reference sequence). The CDR3 sequence is CSAFRRGVENTIYF. For the CDR3, the DNA is TGCAGTGCTTTCCGGAGGGGCGTGGAAAACACCATATATTTT.

This clonotype has more than one count but fewer than ten. The chain uses TRBV15 and TRBJ2-4; 9 nucleotides agree with TRBD1. Unmatched junction bases numbered 2, after V lost 5 bases and J lost 0 bases. Per the germline V gene, CDR1 is LNHNV and CDR2 is YYDKDF (reference sequence). The CDR3 is 15 residues long. In nucleotides, the CDR3 is TGTGCCACCAGCGGGACAGGGTTAGCCAAAAACATTCAGTACTTC. This translates into CATSGTGLAKNIQYF.

With regard to this clonotype: One end of the junction fails to match germline, which may point to a read error. The chain has TRBV20-1 and TRBJ2-5; tentative D call: TRBD2 (5 bases). CDR1 and CDR2 from the germline V gene are DFQATT and SNEGSKA (reference sequence). The CDR3 consists of 14 residues. The CDR3 is CSARPKGMGETRYF. The CDR3 nucleotides are TGCAGTGCTAGGCCCAAGGGAATGGGAGAGACCCGGTACTTC.

The sample holds many counts of this clonotype. The chain combines TRBV30 with TRBJ1-1; D is perhaps TRBD1 (6 bases). Trimming took 2 bases from V and 1 from J, leaving 8 bases between them. This CDR3 spans 13 amino acids. Germline values: CDR1 GTSNPN, CDR2 SVGIG (reference sequence). CDR3 nucleotide sequence: TGTGCCTGGAGTTTGACAGGGAACACTGAAGCTTTCTTT. Amino acids: CAWSLTGNTEAFF. Together with reference TRBV30 and TRBJ1-1, the CDR3 gives the full variable domain: SQTIHQWPATLVQPVGSPLSLECTVEGTSNPNLYWYRQAAGRGLQLLFYSVGIGQISSEVPQNLSASRPQDRQFILSSKKLLLSDSGFYLCAWSLTGNTEAFFGQGTRLTVV.

Note on this clonotype: One end of the junction is discordant with germline, which a read error may explain. This chain uses TRBV14 with TRBJ2-1; 7 positions agree with TRBD1. CDR3 size: 16 residues. Germline V gene lookup returns CDR1 SGHDN and CDR2 FVKESK. CDR3 loop: CASSPWTGGPTDEQIF. The CDR3, as DNA: TGTGCCAGCAGCCCCTGGACAGGAGGACCCACCGATGAGCAGATCTTC.

For this clonotype: At one boundary the junction diverges from the germline segment, which might be a read error. V gene TRBV7-9 combines with J gene TRBJ2-3; D not resolved. CDR3 length: 13 residues. Germline assignment: CDR1 SEHNR and CDR2 FQNEAQ (reference sequence). The CDR3 DNA reads TGTGCCAGCTGGACCGCCCGCACATATACGCAGTATTTT. Protein product: CASWTARTYTQYF.

The J gene is TRBJ2-7, the V gene TRBV6-5; D might be TRBD2 (5 bases). The CDR3 has 14 amino acids. V was cut by 4 bases and J by 4 bases, with 14 bases left in between. The V gene's germline CDR1 is MNHEY and CDR2 SVGAGI. CDR3 in amino acids: CASSFSRSGYEQYF. The CDR3 coding sequence is TGTGCCAGCAGTTTCTCTCGTTCGGGGTACGAGCAGTACTTC.

This clonotype has a count of ten or more. The J gene is TRBJ1-4, the V gene TRBV7-9; possible D gene TRBD1, 5 bases. V lost 9 bases to trimming and J lost 4 bases, with 21 bases between them. This CDR3 comprises 16 residues. The germline CDR1 and CDR2 sequences are SEHNR and FQNEAQ (reference sequence). CDR3 in amino acids: CASSLTAGRINEKLFF. The CDR3 nucleotides read TGTGCCAGTAGCCTAACGGCGGGACGGATTAATGAAAAACTGTTTTTT.

Comment on this clonotype: Since a much larger clone is just one base distant, this may be a read error. This sequence joins TRBV4-1 and TRBJ2-3, with D unclear. The ends were cut back, 2 bases at V and 1 base at J, with 13 bases in the middle. In germline, CDR1 is MGHRA, CDR2 YSYEKL. The CDR3 runs 16 residues. The CDR3 reads CASSQKVNHRTDTQYF. The DNA of the CDR3 is TGCGCCAGCAGCCAAAAGGTCAACCACCGCACAGATACGCAGTATTTT.

Concerning this clonotype itself: A much bigger clone sits one base away, suggesting this may be a read error. The CDR3 nucleotides read TGTGCCAGCAGCCGGACAGGGGTTCGCAATCAGCCCCGGCATTTT. Encoded protein: CASSRTGVRNQPRHF. The chain has TRBV6-5 and TRBJ1-5; TRBD1 agrees at 9 bases. The CDR3 totals 15 residues. Germline-derived CDR1 and CDR2 are MNHEY and SVGAGI.